This record concerns one T cell receptor beta chain sequence. TCRdb's table, derived via immunoSEQ multiplex PCR, lists solely in-frame clones and lacks some. The sample has 40,000 or so clones; approximately 80% are singletons. Germline V gives CDR1 SQVTM, CDR2 ANQGSEA. V was trimmed by 8 bases and J by 6 bases, leaving 19 bases between them. This CDR3 is 13 amino acids long. These data originate in a study of blood T cell repertoires in COVID-19. V and J are TRBV29-1 and TRBJ2-5, with a tentative D call TRBD1 (5 bases). This clonotype was obtained from a man between 60 and 75 years old with COVID-19, enrolled during active disease. Source material: peripheral blood. The CDR3 loop reads CSRGPTAQKTQYF. CDR3 bases: TGCAGCAGGGGCCCGACAGCGCAAAAGACCCAGTACTTC.